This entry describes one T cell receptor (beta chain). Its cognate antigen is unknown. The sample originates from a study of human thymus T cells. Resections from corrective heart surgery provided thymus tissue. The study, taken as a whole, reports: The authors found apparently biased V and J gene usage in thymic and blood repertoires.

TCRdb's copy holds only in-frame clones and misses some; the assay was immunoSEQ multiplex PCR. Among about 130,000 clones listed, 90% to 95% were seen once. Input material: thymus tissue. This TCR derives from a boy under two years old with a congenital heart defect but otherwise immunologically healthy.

The CDR3, as DNA: TGTGCCAGTAGTATAGGAACAGGGCCCCGAAGACATGAGCAGTTCTTC. The encoded protein is CASSIGTGPRRHEQFF. The rearrangement joins TRBV19 to TRBJ2-1; the D gene is possibly TRBD1 (6 bases). There are 16 residues in the CDR3. CDR1 is LNHDA, CDR2 SQIVND, per germline (reference sequence). Trimming shortened V by 1 base and J by 8 bases, and 18 bases separated the two germline ends.